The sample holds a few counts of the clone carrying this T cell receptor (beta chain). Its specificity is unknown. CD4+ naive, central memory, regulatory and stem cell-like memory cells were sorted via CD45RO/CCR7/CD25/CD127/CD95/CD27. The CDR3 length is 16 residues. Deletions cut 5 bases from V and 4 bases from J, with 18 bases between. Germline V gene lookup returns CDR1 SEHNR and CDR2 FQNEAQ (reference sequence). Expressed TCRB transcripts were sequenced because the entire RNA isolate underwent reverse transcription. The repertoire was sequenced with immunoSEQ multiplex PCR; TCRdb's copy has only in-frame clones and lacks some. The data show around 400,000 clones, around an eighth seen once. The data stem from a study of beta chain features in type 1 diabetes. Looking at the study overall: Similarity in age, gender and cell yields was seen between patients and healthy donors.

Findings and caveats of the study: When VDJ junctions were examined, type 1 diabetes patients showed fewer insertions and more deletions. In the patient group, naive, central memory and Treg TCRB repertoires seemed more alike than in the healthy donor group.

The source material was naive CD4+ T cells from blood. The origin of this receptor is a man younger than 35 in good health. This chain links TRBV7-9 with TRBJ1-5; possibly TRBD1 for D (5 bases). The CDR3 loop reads CASSPLGQGGNQPQHF. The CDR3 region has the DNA TGTGCCAGCAGCCCTCTCGGGCAGGGTGGAAATCAGCCCCAGCATTTT.